The 21 T cell receptor beta chains presented below share a single source sample, sequenced in a study of CD8 T cells in Susac syndrome. Random hexamers were used to reverse transcribe 0.5 to 1 ug of RNA. TCRdb re-called the immunoSEQ multiplex PCR reads with MiXCR, one entry per CDR3 protein. The repertoire has more than 20,000 distinct CDR3 sequences, around 94% of them found once; the top ten carry about 0.3%. Material: CD8+ T cells from PBMCs. Receptors were obtained from a human donor in good health.

The chain has TRBV27 and TRBJ1-5; D gene unclear. The CDR3 contains 13 residues. Trimming removed 7 bases at V and 7 bases at J, with 14 bases between. The germline CDR1 and CDR2 sequences are MNHEY and SMNVEV (reference sequence). The CDR3 region is CASTLRFGQPQHF. CDR3 bases: TGTGCCAGCACCCTCCGGTTTGGGCAGCCCCAGCATTTT.

This chain links TRBV5-6 with TRBJ1-5, with 8 bases fitting TRBD1. The CDR3 has 15 amino acids. Germline V CDR1 and CDR2: SGHDT, YYEEEE. V was clipped by 1 base and J by 9 bases; unmatched bases: 9. The CDR3 nucleotides are TGTGCCAGCAGCTTGTCCGGGACAGGATTGACGCCCCAGCATTTT. Protein product: CASSLSGTGLTPQHF.

The chain combines TRBV27 with TRBJ2-7; 9 bases fit TRBD1. Germline V gene data show CDR1 as MNHEY and CDR2 as SMNVEV (reference sequence). The J segment lost 2 bases and the V segment lost 5 bases, leaving 7 bases of the junction unmatched. This CDR3 region has 15 residues. This CDR3 is CASSPGTGFPYEQYF. In DNA form, the CDR3 reads TGTGCCAGCAGTCCAGGGACAGGGTTTCCCTACGAGCAGTACTTC.

This clonotype was seen once. The rearrangement uses TRBV7-9 and TRBJ2-7, with D perhaps matching TRBD1 (6 bases). Germline CDR1 reads SEHNR; CDR2 reads FQNEAQ (reference sequence). V lost 0 bases, J lost 3 bases, and 12 bases lay in between. The CDR3 loop spans 15 amino acids. The CDR3 DNA reads TGTGCCAGCAGCTTAGCGCAGGCAGGGGACTACGAGCAGTACTTC. Amino acid sequence: CASSLAQAGDYEQYF. Combining the CDR3 with reference TRBV7-9 and TRBJ2-7 gives the whole variable domain DTGVSQNPRHKITKRGQNVTFRCDPISEHNRLYWYRQTLGQGPEFLTYFQNEAQLEKSRLLSDRFSAERPKGSFSTLEIQRTEQGDSAMYLCASSLAQAGDYEQYFGPGTRLTVT.

The chain recombines TRBV7-8 with TRBJ1-1; no clear D. Germline loops: CDR1 SGHVS, CDR2 FQNEAQ. This CDR3 spans 13 amino acids. The V and J ends lost 1 base and 8 bases respectively, with 11 bases between them. The CDR3 region is CASSLDRAHEAFF. The CDR3 DNA follows: TGTGCCAGCAGCTTAGATAGGGCTCACGAAGCTTTCTTT.

The chain recombines TRBV6-6 with TRBJ1-2, with D unresolved. The germline V gene has CDR1 MNHNY and CDR2 SVGAGI (reference sequence). Trimming took off 0 bases at V and 8 bases at J, with 19 bases between the two ends. There are 16 residues in the CDR3. Here the CDR3 DNA reads TGTGCCAGCAGTTACTCGAGGGCAGAGGTGAATGTGGGCTACACCTTC. Translating it yields CASSYSRAEVNVGYTF.

The chain carries TRBV24-1 and TRBJ2-1, with 10 bases lining up with TRBD1. Looked up from germline, CDR1 is KGHDR and CDR2 is SFDVKD. V lost 4 bases, J lost 9 bases, and 5 bases stayed unmatched. The CDR3 runs 14 residues. The CDR3 coding sequence is TGTGCCACCAGTGAAGCGACAGGGGGCGGTGAGCAGTTCTTC. This gives the protein CATSEATGGGEQFF.

The rearrangement uses TRBV9 and TRBJ2-5, with 10 bases fitting TRBD1. V shed 4 bases, J shed 2 bases, and the junction held 8 bases outside the gene matches. The length of the CDR3 is 16 residues. Germline assignment: CDR1 SGDLS and CDR2 YYNGEE. Here the CDR3 DNA reads TGTGCCAGCAGCCCTTGGACAGGGGGAGGTCAAGAGACCCAGTACTTC. This gives the protein CASSPWTGGGQETQYF.

The chain carries TRBV5-1 and TRBJ1-1; D perhaps matches TRBD1 (5 bases). Trimming shortened V by 0 bases and J by 3 bases, and 12 bases separated the two germline ends. The CDR3 covers 15 residues. The V gene's germline CDR1 is SGHRS and CDR2 YFSETQ. The CDR3 is CASSLAGGTYTEAFF. The CDR3 DNA reads as TGCGCCAGCAGCTTGGCCGGAGGGACGTACACTGAAGCTTTCTTT. The full variable domain, with the rest looked up from reference TRBV5-1 and TRBJ1-1, is KAGVTQTPRYLIKTRGQQVTLSCSPISGHRSVSWYQQTPGQGLQFLFEYFSETQRNKGNFPGRFSGRQFSNSRSEMNVSTLELGDSALYLCASSLAGGTYTEAFFGQGTRLTVV.

The chain uses TRBV14 and TRBJ2-7; D could derive from TRBD1 or TRBD2 (5 bases each). V lost 4 bases and J 2 bases, leaving 12 bases between the germline ends. The germline CDR1 and CDR2 sequences are SGHDN and FVKESK. CDR3 length: 14 residues. CDR3 in amino acids: CASSRMLGAYEQYF. The DNA for the CDR3 is TGTGCCAGCAGCCGGATGCTGGGGGCCTACGAGCAGTACTTC.

The chain uses TRBV29-1 and TRBJ2-1; 8 bases match TRBD1. The CDR3 sequence is 14 residues long. Trimming took 6 bases from V and 5 from J; bases not matched to a gene: 9. Germline-derived CDR1 and CDR2 are SQVTM and ANQGSEA. CDR3 DNA sequence: TGCAGCGTCGACAGGGGAATATCGGACAATGAGCAGTTCTTC. The encoded protein is CSVDRGISDNEQFF.

The genes are TRBV7-2 and TRBJ1-5; D not certain. This CDR3 is built from 13 residues. Germline V gene lookup returns CDR1 SGHTA and CDR2 FQGNSA. V was shortened by 1 base and J by 9 bases, with 10 bases between the two germline ends. The CDR3: CASSLVIVGPQHF. The CDR3 region has the DNA TGTGCCAGCAGCTTAGTAATAGTTGGGCCCCAGCATTTT.

The chain uses TRBV7-9 and TRBJ1-1; possibly TRBD1 for D (5 bases). This CDR3 is built from 13 residues. V was trimmed by 1 base and J by 10 bases, leaving 13 bases between them. CDR1 is SEHNR and CDR2 is FQNEAQ in the germline V gene (reference sequence). The CDR3 DNA follows: TGTGCCAGCAGCTTAGGGGGACGTACGGGAGCTTTCTTT. Translation gives CASSLGGRTGAFF.

V is TRBV4-3 and J is TRBJ1-3; no clear D gene. Germline V lookup: CDR1 LGHNA, CDR2 YSLEER. This CDR3 comprises 16 residues. The ends were cut back, 1 base at V and 0 bases at J, with 10 bases in the middle. Here the CDR3 DNA reads TGCGCCAGCAGCCAAGCTTGGAAGTACTCTGGAAACACCATATATTTT. The encoded protein is CASSQAWKYSGNTIYF.

The table lists this clonotype with a count of one. The chain couples TRBV6-5 to TRBJ1-3, with unresolved D. The germline V gene has CDR1 MNHEY and CDR2 SVGAGI. Trimming shortened V by 3 bases and J by 4 bases, and 13 bases separated the two germline ends. This CDR3 has 15 residues. The CDR3 reads CASSYGSGLGNTIYF. CDR3 coding DNA: TGTGCCAGCAGTTATGGGTCTGGCTTAGGAAACACCATATATTTT.

This clonotype was recorded once. This chain links TRBV6-2 or TRBV6-3 with TRBJ1-1; D not resolved. The length of the CDR3 is 14 residues. Germline V gives CDR1 MNHEY, CDR2 SVGEGT. V lost 4 bases to trimming and J lost 0 bases, with 9 bases between them. CDR3 amino acids: CASSSLKMNTEAFF. The DNA of the CDR3 is TGTGCCAGCAGTTCCCTAAAGATGAACACTGAAGCTTTCTTT.

The chain links TRBV25-1 to TRBJ2-2; 7 nucleotides align to TRBD2. Germline V gene data show CDR1 as MGHDK and CDR2 as SYGVNS. The V segment lost 11 bases and the J segment 6 bases; nucleotides outside the gene matches: 6. This CDR3 is built from 12 residues. The CDR3: CAGEGGAGELFF. DNA for the CDR3: TGTGCCGGAGAGGGAGGGGCCGGGGAGCTGTTTTTT.

Notes on this clonotype: A read error may produce the germline difference seen at one junction end. This chain connects TRBV5-1 to TRBJ1-6; the D is unclear. Germline CDR1 SGHRS, CDR2 YFSETQ. This CDR3 has 16 residues. As DNA, the CDR3 is TGCGCCAGCAGCGCGGGTATAACGGGCTCAAATTCACCCCTCCATTTT. It translates to CASSAGITGSNSPLHF.

V usage is TRBV27 and J usage is TRBJ2-1; 8 bases fit TRBD1. V was clipped by 5 bases and J by 2 bases; unmatched bases: 8. The CDR3 spans 16 residues. Germline CDR1 reads MNHEY; CDR2 reads SMNVEV (reference sequence). The CDR3 bases are TGTGCCAGCAGTGGGGGGACAGGAGTCCCCTACAATGAGCAGTTCTTC. Amino acid sequence: CASSGGTGVPYNEQFF.

The chain carries TRBV5-4 and TRBJ2-7; 9 positions agree with TRBD2. The germline V gene has CDR1 SGHNT and CDR2 YYREEE (reference sequence). Germline trimming cut 0 bases from V and 2 bases from J; bases unmatched to any gene: 3. The length of the CDR3 is 15 residues. The CDR3 is CASSLVLAGTYEQYF. As DNA, the CDR3 is TGTGCCAGCAGCTTGGTGCTAGCGGGGACCTACGAGCAGTACTTC.

V gene TRBV9 combines with J gene TRBJ2-2, with TRBD2 matching 7 bases. This CDR3 is 14 amino acids long. Germline assignment: CDR1 SGDLS and CDR2 YYNGEE. V trimming: 4 bases; J trimming: 3 bases; junction bases outside the gene matches: 3. The CDR3 region has the DNA TGTGCCAGCAGCCCCCGGGAGGACACCGGGGAGCTGTTTTTT. This sequence encodes CASSPREDTGELFF.